The next 25 T cell receptor beta chains were all read from a single sample in a study of cytomegalovirus exposure and HLA in healthy donors. The study ran its PCR with 60 Vbeta and 13 Jbeta primers. Libraries were prepared by immunoSEQ multiplex PCR; TCRdb keeps only in-frame clonotypes and omits some of them. The sample lists roughly 110,000 clones, around three quarters occurring once. The sample was PBMCs. The source of these receptors is a man aged 40-49 years in good health and CMV-seropositive.

The V and J genes are TRBV18 and TRBJ2-5; tentative D call: TRBD2 (7 bases). This CDR3 has 15 residues. CDR1 is KGHSH, CDR2 LQKENI, per germline. The V and J ends lost 2 bases and 2 bases respectively, with 12 bases between them. The CDR3 DNA reads TGTGCCAGCTCACCAAGGGGGGGTATGCAAGAGACCCAGTACTTC. It translates to CASSPRGGMQETQYF. Full variable domain (remainder filled in from reference TRBV18 and TRBJ2-5): NAGVMQNPRHLVRRRGQEARLRCSPMKGHSHVYWYRQLPEEGLKFMVYLQKENIIDESGMPKERFSAEFPKEGPSILRIQQVVRGDSAAYFCASSPRGGMQETQYFGPGTRLLVL.

The rearrangement uses TRBV7-8 and TRBJ1-6, with 11 positions matching TRBD1. Germline V CDR1 and CDR2: SGHVS, FQNEAQ. V shed 5 bases and J 9 bases; nucleotides not matched to a gene: 6. The CDR3 length is 15 residues. This chain's CDR3 is CASSTRTGGLSPLHF. The CDR3 DNA reads TGTGCCAGCAGCACCAGGACAGGGGGCCTTTCACCCCTCCACTTT.

The chain recombines TRBV7-2 with TRBJ2-5; D remains ambiguous. Trimming removed 2 bases at V and 1 base at J, with 8 bases between. The length of the CDR3 is 14 residues. CDR1 and CDR2 (germline): SGHTA, FQGNSA. The CDR3 reads CASSLTYTQETQYF. CDR3 DNA sequence: TGTGCCAGCAGCTTAACGTACACCCAAGAGACCCAGTACTTC.

The chain is built from TRBV5-1 and TRBJ2-7, with 7 bases lining up with TRBD1. The V and J ends lost 4 bases and 10 bases, in that order; junction bases with no gene match: 11. CDR1 and CDR2 (germline): SGHRS, YFSETQ. This CDR3 is 13 amino acids long. Here the CDR3 reads CASSPRVRDRQYF. The CDR3 DNA reads as TGCGCCAGCAGCCCCCGGGTCCGGGACAGACAGTACTTC.

This clone was found a few times. This rearrangement joins TRBV6-4 to TRBJ1-6; tentatively, D is TRBD1 (6 bases). Germline V gives CDR1 MRHNA, CDR2 SNTAGT. V was shortened by 0 bases and J by 6 bases, with 6 bases between the two germline ends. This CDR3 region has 14 residues. CDR3 amino acids: CASSDSGGNSPLHF. Written as DNA, the CDR3 is TGTGCCAGCAGTGACTCAGGGGGTAATTCACCCCTCCACTTT.

The rearrangement uses TRBV27 and TRBJ2-3; 7 bases are a match to TRBD2. V shed 3 bases, J shed 4 bases, and the junction held 7 bases outside the gene matches. This CDR3 region has 15 residues. Germline CDR1 MNHEY, CDR2 SMNVEV (reference sequence). As DNA, the CDR3 is TGTGCCAGCAGTTTTAGGGGCGGGGGTCCAGATACGCAGTATTTT. Amino acids: CASSFRGGGPDTQYF.

The V gene is TRBV15, the J gene TRBJ1-6; TRBD1 agrees at 9 bases. CDR1 is LNHNV and CDR2 is YYDKDF in the germline V gene (reference sequence). The V and J ends lost 7 bases and 6 bases, in that order; junction bases with no gene match: 7. The CDR3 has 15 residues. CDR3 region: CATKRTGDGNSPLHF. DNA of the CDR3: TGTGCCACCAAACGGACAGGGGACGGTAATTCACCCCTCCACTTT.

This chain links TRBV7-2 with TRBJ1-2, with D perhaps TRBD1 (6 bases). There are 15 residues in the CDR3. Per the germline V gene, CDR1 is SGHTA and CDR2 is FQGNSA. V gave up 5 bases and J gave up 8 bases, with 21 bases separating them. DNA for the CDR3: TGTGCCAGCAGCCCAGGTGGGCCCAACAGGGAGGGCTACACCTTC. Translated: CASSPGGPNREGYTF.

The gene calls are TRBV4-3 and TRBJ2-5; TRBD1 agrees at 7 bases. This CDR3 spans 15 amino acids. Germline trimming cut 0 bases from V and 2 bases from J; bases unmatched to any gene: 3. CDR1 and CDR2 (germline): LGHNA, YSLEER. DNA for the CDR3: TGCGCCAGCAGCCAAGATAGGGGACAGCAAGAGACCCAGTACTTC. Residues: CASSQDRGQQETQYF.

The genes are TRBV7-3 and TRBJ2-1, with a tentative D call TRBD2 (5 bases). CDR1 and CDR2 (germline): SGHTA, FQGTGA. V was clipped by 0 bases and J by 9 bases, with 12 bases between them. The CDR3 has 14 amino acids. The CDR3 loop is CASSLTGPGSEQFF. The CDR3 DNA sequence: TGTGCCAGCAGCTTAACTGGTCCGGGGAGTGAGCAGTTCTTC.

This sequence joins TRBV13 and TRBJ2-2, with D possibly being TRBD2 (6 bases). CDR1 is PRHDT, CDR2 FYEKMQ, per germline (reference sequence). V shed 4 bases and J shed 1 base, with 13 bases lying between them. The CDR3 has 16 residues. The CDR3 is CASSSQRLGNTGELFF. The DNA of the CDR3 is TGTGCCAGCAGCTCGCAACGACTAGGGAACACCGGGGAGCTGTTTTTT.

The chain carries TRBV9 and TRBJ2-5; 7 bases match TRBD1. Germline values: CDR1 SGDLS, CDR2 YYNGEE. This CDR3 region has 13 residues. J gave up 3 bases and V 4 bases, and 3 bases lay outside the gene matches. CDR3 coding DNA: TGTGCCAGCAGCACCGGGACAGAAGAGACCCAGTACTTC. This encodes CASSTGTEETQYF.

V usage is TRBV6-5 and J usage is TRBJ2-7; maybe TRBD1 (6 bases). Trimming took 0 bases from V and 3 from J, leaving 9 bases between them. The CDR3 spans 14 residues. Germline loops: CDR1 MNHEY, CDR2 SVGAGI. Here the CDR3 reads CASSYSKGGYEQYF. Here the CDR3 DNA reads TGTGCCAGCAGTTACTCGAAAGGGGGCTACGAGCAGTACTTC.

This chain connects TRBV5-1 to TRBJ2-1, with D tentatively TRBD1 (6 bases). Germline assignment: CDR1 SGHRS and CDR2 YFSETQ. Trimming pared 0 bases from V and 2 bases from J, leaving 9 bases between. The CDR3 has 15 amino acids. The DNA for the CDR3 is TGCGCCAGCAGCTTGGTGCAGGGGACCTACAATGAGCAGTTCTTC. It translates to CASSLVQGTYNEQFF.

This clone was seen just once. The chain uses TRBV7-9 and TRBJ1-3, with a possible D match to TRBD1 (5 bases). The germline V gene encodes CDR1 SEHNR and CDR2 FQNEAQ (reference sequence). The CDR3 runs to 17 residues. V shed 6 bases and J shed 0 bases, with 18 bases lying between them. CDR3: CASSWLGQESSGNTIYF. Here the CDR3 DNA reads TGTGCCAGCAGTTGGCTCGGACAAGAAAGCTCTGGAAACACCATATATTTT.

The chain combines TRBV18 with TRBJ1-2, with 9 bases matching TRBD1. V lost 5 bases and J lost 8; bases outside the gene matches: 6. CDR1 KGHSH and CDR2 LQKENI come from the germline V gene. CDR3 length: 13 residues. The CDR3 here is CASSSGQGAGYTF. CDR3 bases: TGTGCCAGCTCATCGGGACAGGGCGCGGGCTACACCTTC.

This chain uses TRBV4-1 with TRBJ1-1, with D hard to call. The V gene's germline CDR1 is MGHRA and CDR2 YSYEKL. This CDR3 spans 15 amino acids. The V end lost 1 base, the J end lost 4 bases, and 13 bases lay between the germline ends. CDR3 nucleotides: TGCGCCAGCAGCCAAGTGCGAGCAGGAGGCACTGAAGCTTTCTTT. It translates to CASSQVRAGGTEAFF.

The chain joins TRBV6-1 to TRBJ2-1; D is perhaps TRBD1 (5 bases). Germline V CDR1 and CDR2: MNHNS, SASEGT. CDR3 length: 15 residues. Trimming removed 4 bases from V and 7 bases from J, with 17 bases in between. In nucleotides, the CDR3 is TGTGCCAGCAGTGGAAGTACAGGTTTCTTTAATGAGCAGTTCTTC. Its translation: CASSGSTGFFNEQFF.

This clone was recorded once. This rearrangement joins TRBV19 to TRBJ1-1, with TRBD1 matching 9 bases. The V and J ends lost 6 bases and 0 bases, in that order; junction bases with no gene match: 11. The CDR3 is 17 amino acids. Germline loops: CDR1 LNHDA, CDR2 SQIVND (reference sequence). CDR3 coding DNA: TGTGCCAGTAGAATACAGGGGGCGAGTTCCATGAACACTGAAGCTTTCTTT. The encoded protein is CASRIQGASSMNTEAFF.

This clone was counted a single time. The CDR3: CASSVTGTGAEMYNEQFF. The CDR3 nucleotides read TGTGCCAGCAGCGTAACCGGGACAGGGGCCGAAATGTACAATGAGCAGTTCTTC. J is TRBJ2-1 and V is TRBV9; 10 bases map to TRBD1. The CDR3 consists of 18 residues. Trimming cost V 1 base and J 4 bases; bases outside gene matches: 11. Looked up from germline, CDR1 is SGDLS and CDR2 is YYNGEE.

The chain recombines TRBV6-5 with TRBJ2-7; TRBD1 is a possible D gene (6 bases). Germline assignment: CDR1 MNHEY and CDR2 SVGAGI. The CDR3 extends over 14 amino acids. The ends were cut back, 5 bases at V and 0 bases at J, with 11 bases in the middle. The CDR3 bases are TGTGCCAGCAGTCCCCGGGACACCTCCTACGAGCAGTACTTC. Translating gives CASSPRDTSYEQYF.

This clone was picked up a small number of times. V usage is TRBV14 and J usage is TRBJ1-2, with 8 bases lining up with TRBD1. Germline V gene lookup returns CDR1 SGHDN and CDR2 FVKESK. The trim removed 4 bases at V and 8 bases at J, leaving 9 bases unmatched. The CDR3 covers 14 residues. CDR3 sequence: CASSLTTGGYGYTF. As DNA, the CDR3 is TGTGCCAGCAGCCTAACTACAGGGGGTTACGGCTACACCTTC. The variable domain in full, completed from reference TRBV14 and TRBJ1-2, reads EAGVTQFPSHSVIEKGQTVTLRCDPISGHDNLYWYRRVMGKEIKFLLHFVKESKQDESGMPNNRFLAERTGGTYSTLKVQPAELEDSGVYFCASSLTTGGYGYTFGSGTRLTVV.

Turning to this clone: The junction differs from germline at one of its ends, possibly a read error. The chain has TRBV7-9 and TRBJ2-3, with 7 bases matching TRBD1. This CDR3 is built from 17 residues. Germline loops: CDR1 SEHNR, CDR2 FQNEAQ (reference sequence). DNA for the CDR3: TGTTCCAGCAGCTTAAACCCTGACAGGGCTAGCACAGATACGCAGTATTTT. Translating gives CSSSLNPDRASTDTQYF.

This rearrangement joins TRBV28 to TRBJ2-7; 12 bases agree with TRBD2. V lost 5 bases to trimming and J lost 6 bases; unmatched junction nucleotides: 5. This CDR3 spans 14 amino acids. Germline loops: CDR1 MDHEN, CDR2 SYDVKM. The chain's CDR3 is CASSPSGGAREQYF. Written as DNA, the CDR3 is TGTGCCAGCAGTCCTAGCGGGGGGGCTCGCGAGCAGTACTTC.

The V call is TRBV15, the J call TRBJ1-2; 7 bases line up with TRBD1. This CDR3 has 14 residues. V dropped 6 bases and J dropped 4; count of bases not matched to a gene: 8. Looked up from germline, CDR1 is LNHNV and CDR2 is YYDKDF (reference sequence). The chain's CDR3 is CATSPGTVTYGYTF. The CDR3 DNA is TGTGCCACCAGTCCTGGGACAGTGACCTATGGCTACACCTTC.